This TCR beta chain was sequenced for a study of blood T cells in healthy people across ages. The CDR3 spans 16 residues. The germline V gene encodes CDR1 ENHRY and CDR2 SYGVKD. V shed 3 bases and J 6 bases; nucleotides not matched to a gene: 10. With a J-beta primer mix and a sample-barcoded 5' primer, a second PCR ran about 7 to 11 cycles. TCRdb redid the calling of the 5' RACE reads with MiXCR, one entry per CDR3 protein. This table has hundreds of thousands of distinct CDR3 sequences, approximately 30% appearing once. The chain carries TRBV10-3 and TRBJ2-7; 11 nucleotides agree with TRBD2. This receptor was obtained from a woman over 75 in good health. The sequenced material came from blood. DNA for the CDR3: TGTGCCATCAGTGATGGGACTAGCGGACTCCTTTCCGAGCAGTACTTC. It codes for CAISDGTSGLLSEQYF.